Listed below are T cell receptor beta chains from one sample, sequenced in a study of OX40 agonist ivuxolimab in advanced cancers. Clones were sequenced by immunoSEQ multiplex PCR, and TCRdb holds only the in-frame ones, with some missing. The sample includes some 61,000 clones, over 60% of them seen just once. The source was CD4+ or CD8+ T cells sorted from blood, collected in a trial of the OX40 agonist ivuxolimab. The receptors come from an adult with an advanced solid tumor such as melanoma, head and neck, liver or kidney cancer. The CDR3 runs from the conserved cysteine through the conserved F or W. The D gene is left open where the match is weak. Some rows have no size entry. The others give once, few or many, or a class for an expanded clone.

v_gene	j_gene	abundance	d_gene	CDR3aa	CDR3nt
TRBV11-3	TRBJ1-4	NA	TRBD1	CASSLGAGGADNEKLFF	TGTGCCAGCAGCTTAGGGGCAGGGGGCGCGGATAATGAAAAACTGTTTTTT
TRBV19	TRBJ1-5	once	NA	CASTLTSGSRGYNQPQHF	TGTGCCAGTACCCTCACGTCTGGCAGTCGGGGGTACAATCAGCCCCAGCATTTT
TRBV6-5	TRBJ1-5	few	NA	CASSYADTYNQPQHF	TGTGCCAGCAGTTACGCGGACACTTACAATCAGCCCCAGCATTTT
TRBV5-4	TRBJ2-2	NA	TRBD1	CASSLDRGNTGELFF	TGTGCCAGCAGCTTGGACAGGGGTAACACCGGGGAGCTGTTTTTT
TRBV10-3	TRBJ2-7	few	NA	CAISDGLYEQYF	TGTGCCATCAGTGACGGCCTCTACGAGCAGTACTTC
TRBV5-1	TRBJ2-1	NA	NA	CASSSLLNTIREQFF	TGCGCCAGCAGCTCGCTACTAAATACCATCAGGGAGCAGTTCTTC
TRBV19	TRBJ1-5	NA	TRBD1	CASKGQGDQPQHF	TGTGCCAGTAAGGGTCAGGGGGATCAGCCCCAGCATTTT
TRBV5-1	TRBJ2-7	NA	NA	CASSLGRTNPYEQYF	TGCGCCAGCAGCTTGGGGAGGACTAACCCCTACGAGCAGTACTTC
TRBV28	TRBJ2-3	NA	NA	CASSFSLATTDTQYF	TGTGCCAGCAGTTTCTCCTTAGCTACCACAGATACGCAGTATTTT
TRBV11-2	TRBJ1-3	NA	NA	CASSFKGNTIYF	TGTGCCAGCAGCTTCAAGGGAAACACCATATATTTT
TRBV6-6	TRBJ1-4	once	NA	CASSYPGLSSEKLFF	TGTGCCAGCAGTTATCCGGGACTTTCTTCCGAAAAACTGTTTTTT
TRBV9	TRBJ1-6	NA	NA	CASSRTEVNNSPLHF	TGTGCCAGCAGCCGTACCGAGGTTAATAATTCACCCCTCCACTTT
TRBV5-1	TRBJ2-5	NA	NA	CASSLSGQRAETQYF	TGCGCCAGCAGCTTGTCAGGACAAAGGGCCGAGACCCAGTACTTC
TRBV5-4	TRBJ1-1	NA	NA	CASGERGVNTEAFF	TGTGCCAGCGGCGAGCGGGGAGTGAACACTGAAGCTTTCTTT
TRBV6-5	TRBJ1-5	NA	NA	CASGLSSSNQPQHF	TGTGCCAGCGGTTTAAGTTCTAGCAATCAGCCCCAGCATTTT
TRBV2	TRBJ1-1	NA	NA	CASRRVGWDTEAFF	TGTGCCAGCAGGAGGGTGGGTTGGGACACTGAAGCTTTCTTT
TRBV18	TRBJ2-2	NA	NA	CASSPLTGNTGELFF	TGTGCCAGCTCACCACTGACAGGGAACACCGGGGAGCTGTTTTTT
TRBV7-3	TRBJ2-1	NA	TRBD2	CASSPGTSGTLDNEQFF	TGTGCCAGCAGCCCCGGGACTAGCGGAACGTTGGACAATGAGCAGTTCTTC
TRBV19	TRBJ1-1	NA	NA	CASSIGDRNTEAFF	TGTGCCAGTAGTATAGGGGACCGAAACACTGAAGCTTTCTTT
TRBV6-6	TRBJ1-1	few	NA	CASRQGNTEAFF	TGTGCCAGCAGACAGGGCAACACTGAAGCTTTCTTT
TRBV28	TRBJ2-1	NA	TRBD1	CASSAYGTDHNEQFF	TGTGCCAGCAGTGCCTACGGGACAGACCACAATGAGCAGTTCTTC
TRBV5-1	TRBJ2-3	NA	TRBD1	CASSYRGRGDTQYF	TGCGCCAGCAGCTACAGGGGGCGAGGAGATACGCAGTATTTT
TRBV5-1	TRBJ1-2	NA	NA	CASSYQGQYGYTF	TGCGCCAGCAGCTATCAGGGGCAATATGGCTACACCTTC
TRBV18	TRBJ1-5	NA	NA	CASSPAQGIWSGQPQHF	TGTGCCAGCTCACCGGCGCAGGGAATTTGGTCCGGCCAGCCCCAGCATTTT
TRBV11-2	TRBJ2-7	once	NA	CASTRDSSHLYF	TGTGCCAGCACCAGGGACTCCTCGCATCTGTACTTC
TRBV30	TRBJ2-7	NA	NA	CAWRKVGVIYEQYF	TGTGCCTGGAGGAAAGTGGGAGTGATCTACGAGCAGTACTTC
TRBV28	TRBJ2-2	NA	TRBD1	CASSPMTGVAGELFF	TGTGCCAGCAGTCCAATGACAGGGGTGGCCGGGGAGCTGTTTTTT
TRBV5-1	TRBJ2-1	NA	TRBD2	CASGLAEIYNEQFF	TGCGCCAGTGGACTAGCGGAAATATACAATGAGCAGTTCTTC
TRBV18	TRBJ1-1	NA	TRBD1	CASSPSGTGHTEAFF	TGTGCCAGCTCACCTAGCGGGACAGGGCACACTGAAGCTTTCTTT
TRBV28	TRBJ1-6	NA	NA	CASSSPNSPLHF	TGTGCCAGCAGTTCCCCTAATTCACCCCTCCACTTT
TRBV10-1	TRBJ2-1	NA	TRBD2	CASSDGGGSNEQFF	TGCGCCAGCAGTGACGGCGGGGGGTCCAATGAGCAGTTCTTC
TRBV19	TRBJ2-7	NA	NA	CASSPDPGPYEQYF	TGTGCCAGTAGTCCCGACCCGGGTCCCTACGAGCAGTACTTC
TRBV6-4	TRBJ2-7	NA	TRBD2	CASSDRLAGGVYEQYF	TGTGCCAGCAGTGACCGGCTAGCGGGGGGGGTCTACGAGCAGTACTTC
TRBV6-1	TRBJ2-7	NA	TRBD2	CASSETPGTSRYEQYF	TGTGCCAGCAGTGAGACACCCGGGACTAGCAGATACGAGCAGTACTTC
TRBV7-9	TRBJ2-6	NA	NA	CASSLDIAGANVLTF	TGTGCCAGCAGCTTAGACATAGCGGGGGCCAACGTCCTGACTTTC
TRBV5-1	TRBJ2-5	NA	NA	CASSLAFGVAGRETQYF	TGCGCCAGCAGCTTGGCATTCGGGGTAGCCGGCCGGGAGACCCAGTACTTC
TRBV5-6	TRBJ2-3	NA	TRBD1	CASSTTGTGASYTQYF	TGTGCCAGCAGCACCACCGGGACAGGGGCTTCGTATACGCAGTATTTT
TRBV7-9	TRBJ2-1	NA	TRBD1	CASSLTTGGHNEQFF	TGTGCCAGCAGCTTAACGACAGGGGGGCACAATGAGCAGTTCTTC
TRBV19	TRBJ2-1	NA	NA	CASSIDWGASSYNEQFF	TGTGCCAGTAGTATAGACTGGGGGGCGAGCTCCTACAATGAGCAGTTCTTC